These T cell receptor beta chains were read from a single sample in a study of regulatory T cells in long-lasting Graves disease. In TCRdb, the multiplex PCR reads were re-called with MiXCR into one record per CDR3 protein. This table has about 300,000 distinct CDR3 sequences, 15% to 20% appearing once. This material consisted of peripheral blood mononuclear cells (PBMCs), taken at new diagnosis, from a patient treated with antithyroid drugs. These receptors all stem from a female donor with Graves disease. CDR3s include the opening cysteine and the closing phenylalanine or tryptophan. The D gene is left open where the match is weak. Clone size appears in some rows only: once, few, many, or a class for an expanded clone.

V	J	size	D	DNA	CDR3
TRBV27	TRBJ1-6	many	-	TGTGCCAGCAGTTTAAGAGTGACATCCAATTCACCCCTCCACTTT	CASSLRVTSNSPLHF
TRBV2	TRBJ1-1	-	TRBD1	TGTGCCAGCAGGAACTGGGGGCAGGGGGACACTGAAGCTTTCTTT	CASRNWGQGDTEAFF
TRBV12-3/TRBV12-4	TRBJ2-1	many	-	TGTGCCAGCAGTTTACCCCGGACCGGCAATGAGCAGTTCTTC	CASSLPRTGNEQFF
TRBV25-1	TRBJ2-1	many	TRBD2	TGTGCCAGCAGTGCACTAGCGGGCAATGAGCAGTTCTTC	CASSALAGNEQFF
TRBV7-2	TRBJ1-1	many	-	TGTGCCAGCAGCGTCCCCGGGAGAAACACTGAAGCTTTCTTT	CASSVPGRNTEAFF
TRBV18	TRBJ2-3	few	-	TGTGCCAGCTCACCACGGGTAGGGGGAGATACGCAGTATTTT	CASSPRVGGDTQYF
TRBV10-3	TRBJ2-3	few	-	TGTGCCATCAGTGGGCCCGGGACTCGCTCGAACACAGATACGCAGTATTTT	CAISGPGTRSNTDTQYF
TRBV9	TRBJ2-7	many	TRBD2	TGTGCCAGCAGCGTAGGTCAAGCGGGGCCCCCCTACGAGCAGTACTTC	CASSVGQAGPPYEQYF
TRBV5-1	TRBJ2-1	many	TRBD2	TGCGCCAGCAGCTGGACCGGGACTAGCGGGAGTAATGAGCAGTTCTTC	CASSWTGTSGSNEQFF
TRBV11-1	TRBJ1-2	-	TRBD1	TGTGCCAGCAGCCAAGGACATACAGGGGACTATGGCTACACCTTC	CASSQGHTGDYGYTF
TRBV19	TRBJ2-1	many	-	TGTGCCAGTAGTATAGATCACAACGGCCTCTACAATGAGCAGTTCTTC	CASSIDHNGLYNEQFF
TRBV10-3	TRBJ2-3	many	-	TGTGCCATCAGTGAGTTTGGAGGACAGCTAGTAGGTCCAGATACGCAGTATTTT	CAISEFGGQLVGPDTQYF
TRBV18	TRBJ2-5	many	TRBD1	TGTGCCAGCTCACAGAGCGGGACAGGGATTCTCGAAGAGACCCAGTACTTC	CASSQSGTGILEETQYF
TRBV11-2	TRBJ2-3	many	-	TGTGCCAGCAGCTTATCCAGGGGGATAGCGGATACAGATACGCAGTATTTT	CASSLSRGIADTDTQYF
TRBV18	TRBJ2-7	-	-	TGTGCCAGCTCACCGGGAAGGGGGGGGAACGAGCAGTACTTC	CASSPGRGGNEQYF
TRBV19	TRBJ2-7	few	TRBD2	TGTGCCAGTAGGGAGACTAGCGGCTACGAGCAGTACTTC	CASRETSGYEQYF
TRBV5-1	TRBJ1-1	many	-	TGCGCCAGCAGCTTGGACGCCCGCGGGGGTAACACTGAAGCTTTCTTT	CASSLDARGGNTEAFF
TRBV12-3/TRBV12-4	TRBJ1-5	many	-	TGTGCCAGCAGTTCTCCGGACGACAATCAGCCCCAGCATTTT	CASSSPDDNQPQHF
TRBV28	TRBJ2-6	many	TRBD1	TGTGCCAGCAGTTCCTGGGGGGACAGGGCGGCTGGGGCCAACGTCCTGACTTTC	CASSSWGDRAAGANVLTF
TRBV5-1	TRBJ2-2	few	TRBD1	TGCGCCAGCAGCCGTTCGACAGGGAACACCGGGAAGCTGTTTTTT	CASSRSTGNTGKLFF
TRBV27	TRBJ2-7	few	-	TGTGCCAGCAGTTTATCCCTAGCGCTCACCTACGAGCAGTACTTC	CASSLSLALTYEQYF
TRBV11-1	TRBJ2-7	many	TRBD2	TGTGCCAGCAGCTTAGCTAGCGGGAGGACCTACGAGCAGTACTTC	CASSLASGRTYEQYF
TRBV12-3/TRBV12-4	TRBJ2-1	-	TRBD1	TGTGCCAGCAGTCCCGGACAGGGAAGGAATGAGCAGTTCTTC	CASSPGQGRNEQFF
TRBV7-3	TRBJ2-1	many	TRBD2	TGTGCCAGCAGCCAAAGGGGGCACGGAGGACTAGCGGTAAACAATGAGCAGTTCTTC	CASSQRGHGGLAVNNEQFF
TRBV20-1	TRBJ2-3	many	-	TGCAGTGCTATCCGTGAGGGAGATACGCAGTATTTT	CSAIREGDTQYF
TRBV27	TRBJ2-5	-	-	TGTGCCACCGAAACCGGGGGAGGGACCCAGTACTTC	CATETGGGTQYF
TRBV2	TRBJ2-5	many	TRBD1	TGTGCCAGCAGTGACCGGGACAGGGGGACGGAGACCCAGTACTTC	CASSDRDRGTETQYF
TRBV7-9	TRBJ1-1	many	TRBD1	TGTGCCAGCAGCTTCTTATACGGGACAGTAAACCCTGAAGCTTTCTTT	CASSFLYGTVNPEAFF
TRBV6-2/TRBV6-3	TRBJ1-4	many	-	TGTGCCAGCAGTTATCAGGGAGTTGAAAAACTGTTTTTT	CASSYQGVEKLFF
TRBV6-2/TRBV6-3	TRBJ2-1	-	-	TGTGCCACACCAAAGGTCGCCCCAAACAATGAGCAGTTCTTC	CATPKVAPNNEQFF
TRBV15	TRBJ2-1	many	-	TGTGCCACCAGTACTTCATACAATGAGCAGTTCTTC	CATSTSYNEQFF
TRBV24-1	TRBJ2-3	-	TRBD2	TGTGCCACCAGTGAACGGACTAGCGGGAGGCTCACAGATACGCAGTATTTT	CATSERTSGRLTDTQYF
TRBV6-4	TRBJ2-3	-	TRBD2	TGTGCCAGCAGTGTTACTAGCGCAACAGATACGCAGTATTTT	CASSVTSATDTQYF
TRBV20-1	TRBJ2-1	-	TRBD2	TGCAGTGCTAGGGAGGGACTAGCGGATTACAATGAGCAGTTCTTC	CSAREGLADYNEQFF
TRBV28	TRBJ1-5	few	-	TGTGCCAGCGGTGGAGGTCAGGGGCTGCAGCCCCAGCATTTT	CASGGGQGLQPQHF
TRBV6-5	TRBJ1-2	-	-	TGTGCCAGCAGTTACTCGGGGCAGGGTGGTGGCTACACCTTC	CASSYSGQGGGYTF
TRBV5-1	TRBJ2-7	-	-	TGCGCCAGCAGCTGGGACCCCGCCCGCGAGCAGTACTTC	CASSWDPAREQYF
TRBV20-1	TRBJ2-1	-	TRBD2	TGCAGGAATCCGCCCCCGGGGGTACATGGGGCATGCGGGAGGGCCCACAATGAGCAGTTCTTC	CRNPPPGVHGACGRAHNEQFF
TRBV4-1	TRBJ1-1	many	TRBD1	TGCGCCAGCAGCCAGGGGACAGGGAGGACTGAAGCTTTCTTT	CASSQGTGRTEAFF
TRBV7-9	TRBJ2-6	many	TRBD1	TGTGCCAGCACCTTGCGACGGACAGGGGGTTACTCTGGGGCCAACGTCCTGACTTTC	CASTLRRTGGYSGANVLTF
TRBV19	TRBJ2-2	many	-	TGTGCCAGTAGTATGAGGTGGGAGAGCACCGGGGAGCTGTTTTTT	CASSMRWESTGELFF
TRBV29-1	TRBJ2-7	-	-	TGCAGCATTCAACCCGGGGAATACGAGCAGTACTTC	CSIQPGEYEQYF
TRBV27	TRBJ2-5	many	TRBD1	TGTGCCAGCAGTTTACACCAGGGACAGCAAGAGACCCAGTACTTC	CASSLHQGQQETQYF
TRBV3-1	TRBJ2-7	many	TRBD2	TGTGCCAGCAGCCAACCAGGGGCGGGAGGAAGCTACGAGCAGTACTTC	CASSQPGAGGSYEQYF
TRBV5-1	TRBJ1-1	-	-	TGCGCCAGCAGCTCCCAACCCCTTTCCGACACTGAAGCTTTCTTT	CASSSQPLSDTEAFF
TRBV25-1	TRBJ2-1	-	-	TGTGCCAGTGAGGTAAGCTCCTACAATGAGCAGTTCTTC	CASEVSSYNEQFF
TRBV10-3	TRBJ2-1	many	TRBD2	TGTGCCATCAGTGAGGGTCTAGCGGGAGCGAATGAGCAGTTCTTC	CAISEGLAGANEQFF
TRBV19	TRBJ1-4	many	-	TGTGCCAGTAGTACCCCAGACGGCGGGGAAAAACTGTTTTTT	CASSTPDGGEKLFF
TRBV5-1	TRBJ2-1	-	-	TGCGCCAGCAGGGGAGGACAGGGACTATGGCAGTTCTTC	CASRGGQGLWQFF
TRBV4-2	TRBJ2-7	many	-	TGTGCCAGCAGCCAAGTCCCCCCCAGTATCGGTAGCCACGAGCAGTACTTC	CASSQVPPSIGSHEQYF
TRBV4-1	TRBJ2-5	many	-	TGCGCCAGCAGCCAAGATCGGCTCGGCGGATTTGGAGAGACCCAGTACTTC	CASSQDRLGGFGETQYF